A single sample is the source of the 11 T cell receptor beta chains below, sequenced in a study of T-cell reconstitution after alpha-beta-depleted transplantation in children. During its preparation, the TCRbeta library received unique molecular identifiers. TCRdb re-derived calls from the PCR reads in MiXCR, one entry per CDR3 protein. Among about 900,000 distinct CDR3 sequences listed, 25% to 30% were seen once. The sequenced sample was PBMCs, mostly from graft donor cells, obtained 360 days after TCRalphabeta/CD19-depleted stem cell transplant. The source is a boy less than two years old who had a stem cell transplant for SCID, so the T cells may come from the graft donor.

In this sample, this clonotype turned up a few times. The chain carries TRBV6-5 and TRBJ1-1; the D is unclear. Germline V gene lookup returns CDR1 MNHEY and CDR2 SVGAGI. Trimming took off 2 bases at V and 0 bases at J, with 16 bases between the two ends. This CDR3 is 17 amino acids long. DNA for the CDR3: TGTGCCAGCAGTTACGACGCCTGGCAGAACATGAACACTGAAGCTTTCTTT. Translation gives CASSYDAWQNMNTEAFF.

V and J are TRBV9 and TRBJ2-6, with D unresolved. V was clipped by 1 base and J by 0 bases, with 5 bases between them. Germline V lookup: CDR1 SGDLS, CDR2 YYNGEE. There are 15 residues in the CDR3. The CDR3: CASSVRSSGANVLTF. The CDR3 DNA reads TGTGCCAGCAGCGTAAGGAGCTCTGGGGCCAACGTCCTGACTTTC. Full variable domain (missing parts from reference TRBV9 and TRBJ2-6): DSGVTQTPKHLITATGQRVTLRCSPRSGDLSVYWYQQSLDQGLQFLIQYYNGEERAKGNILERFSAQQFPDLHSELNLSSLELGDSALYFCASSVRSSGANVLTFGAGSRLTVL.

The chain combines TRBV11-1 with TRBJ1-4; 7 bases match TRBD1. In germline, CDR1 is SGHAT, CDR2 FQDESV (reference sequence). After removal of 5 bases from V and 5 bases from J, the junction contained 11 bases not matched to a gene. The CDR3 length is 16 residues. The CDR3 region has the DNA TGTGCCAGCAGCCGAGAGCCGGGACAGCCAAATGAAAAACTGTTTTTT. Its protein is CASSREPGQPNEKLFF.

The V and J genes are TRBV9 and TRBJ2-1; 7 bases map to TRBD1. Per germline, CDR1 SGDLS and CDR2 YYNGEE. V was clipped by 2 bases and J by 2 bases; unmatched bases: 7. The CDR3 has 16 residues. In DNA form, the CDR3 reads TGTGCCAGCAGCGTTACCGGACAGGAACCCTACAATGAGCAGTTCTTC. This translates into CASSVTGQEPYNEQFF. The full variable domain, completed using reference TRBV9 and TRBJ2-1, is DSGVTQTPKHLITATGQRVTLRCSPRSGDLSVYWYQQSLDQGLQFLIQYYNGEERAKGNILERFSAQQFPDLHSELNLSSLELGDSALYFCASSVTGQEPYNEQFFGPGTRLTVL.

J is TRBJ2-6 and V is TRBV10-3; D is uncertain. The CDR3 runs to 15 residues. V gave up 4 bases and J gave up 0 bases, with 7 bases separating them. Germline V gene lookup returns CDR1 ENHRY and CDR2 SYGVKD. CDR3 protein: CAISGWASGANVLTF. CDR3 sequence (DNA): TGTGCCATCAGTGGGTGGGCCTCTGGGGCCAACGTCCTGACTTTC.

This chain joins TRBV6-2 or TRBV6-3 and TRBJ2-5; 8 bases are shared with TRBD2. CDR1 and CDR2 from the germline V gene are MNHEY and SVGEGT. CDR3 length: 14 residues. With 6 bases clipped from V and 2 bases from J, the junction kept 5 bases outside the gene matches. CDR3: CASSGGGIQETQYF. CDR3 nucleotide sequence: TGTGCCAGCAGCGGCGGGGGGATACAAGAGACCCAGTACTTC.

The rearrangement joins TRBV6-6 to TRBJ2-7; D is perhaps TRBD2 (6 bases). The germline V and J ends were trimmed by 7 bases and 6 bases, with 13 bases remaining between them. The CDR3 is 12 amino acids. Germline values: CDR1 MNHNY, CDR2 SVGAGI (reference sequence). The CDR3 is CASTKAAGEQYF. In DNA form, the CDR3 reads TGTGCCAGCACCAAGGCAGCGGGCGAGCAGTACTTC.

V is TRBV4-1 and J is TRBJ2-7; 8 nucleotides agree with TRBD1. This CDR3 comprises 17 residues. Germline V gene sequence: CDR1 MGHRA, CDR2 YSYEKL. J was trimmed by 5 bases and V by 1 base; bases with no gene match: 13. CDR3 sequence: CASSQVGRGRLGDEQYF. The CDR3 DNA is TGCGCCAGCAGCCAAGTTGGCAGGGGGCGTCTTGGAGACGAGCAGTACTTC.

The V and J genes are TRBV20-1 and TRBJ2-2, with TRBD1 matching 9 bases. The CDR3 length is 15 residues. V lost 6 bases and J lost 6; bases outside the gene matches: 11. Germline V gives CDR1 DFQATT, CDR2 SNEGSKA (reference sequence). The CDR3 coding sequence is TGCAGTGCCAAAGGCCGGACAGGGGACGCCGGGGAGCTGTTTTTT. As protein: CSAKGRTGDAGELFF.

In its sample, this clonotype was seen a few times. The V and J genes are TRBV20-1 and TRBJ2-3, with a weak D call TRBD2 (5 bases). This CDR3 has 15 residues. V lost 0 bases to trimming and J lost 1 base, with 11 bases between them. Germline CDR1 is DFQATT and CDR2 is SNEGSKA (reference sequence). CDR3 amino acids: CSARDPAVGTDTQYF. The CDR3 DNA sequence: TGCAGTGCTAGAGACCCAGCGGTGGGCACAGATACGCAGTATTTT.

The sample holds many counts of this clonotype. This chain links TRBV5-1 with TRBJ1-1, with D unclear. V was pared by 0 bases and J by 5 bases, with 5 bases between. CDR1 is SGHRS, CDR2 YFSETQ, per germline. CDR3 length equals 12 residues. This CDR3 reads CASSLVGTEAFF. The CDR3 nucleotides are TGCGCCAGCAGCTTGGTTGGGACTGAAGCTTTCTTT.